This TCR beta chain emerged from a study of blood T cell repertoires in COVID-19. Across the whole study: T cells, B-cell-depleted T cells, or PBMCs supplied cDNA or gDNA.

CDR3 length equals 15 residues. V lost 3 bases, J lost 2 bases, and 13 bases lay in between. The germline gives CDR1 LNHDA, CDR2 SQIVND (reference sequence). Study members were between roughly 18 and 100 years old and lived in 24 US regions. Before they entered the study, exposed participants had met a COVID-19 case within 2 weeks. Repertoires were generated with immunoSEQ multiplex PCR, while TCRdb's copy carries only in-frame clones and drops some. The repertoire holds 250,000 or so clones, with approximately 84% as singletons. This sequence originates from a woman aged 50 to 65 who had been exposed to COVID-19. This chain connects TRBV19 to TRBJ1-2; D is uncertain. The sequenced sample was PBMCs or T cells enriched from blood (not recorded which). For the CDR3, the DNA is TGTGCCAGTAGTATTCCTGGCGGCGTAAACTATGGCTACACCTTC. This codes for CASSIPGGVNYGYTF.